This T cell receptor (beta chain) originates from a study of T-cell memory formation after mild COVID-19. From the 5' RACE reads, TCRdb called clonotypes with MiXCR, one entry per CDR3 protein. The sample lists approximately 150,000 distinct CDR3 sequences, around 13% occurring once. Note on this clonotype: The antigen remains undetermined.

Germline V CDR1 and CDR2: SGHVS, FNYEAQ. V was pared by 1 base and J by 6 bases, with 6 bases between. CDR3 length: 13 residues. General study results and limits: A second wave of clones peaked on day 37, and their SARS-CoV-2 specificity went unconfirmed. Contracting CD8+ clones were enriched in EMRA, CD4+ mainly in CM and EM.

The sequence derives from an adult woman who had mild COVID-19 (a few samples of this study predate the infection). Cell type and time point are not known. V is TRBV7-6 and J is TRBJ2-2, with D possibly called TRBD1 or TRBD2 (5 bases each). Sequenced: PBMCs or a T cell subset sorted from them (not recorded which). This CDR3 reads CASSLGGAGELFF. CDR3 DNA: TGTGCCAGCAGCTTAGGAGGGGCCGGGGAGCTGTTTTTT. Full variable domain (remainder filled in from reference TRBV7-6 and TRBJ2-2): GAGVSQSPRYKVTKRGQDVALRCDPISGHVSLYWYRQALGQGPEFLTYFNYEAQQDKSGLPNDRFSAERPEGSISTLTIQRTEQRDSAMYRCASSLGGAGELFFGEGSRLTVL.